A selection of T cell receptor beta chains follows, all from one sample in a study of blood T cell repertoires in COVID-19. The protocol was immunoSEQ multiplex PCR, while the TCRdb copy is restricted to in-frame clones and leaves out a portion. The profile shows roughly 70,000 clones, approximately 80% of them singletons. Sequenced sample: peripheral blood. Receptors originate from an older man who had recovered from COVID-19. CDR3s include the opening cysteine and the closing phenylalanine or tryptophan. A D gene is named only where the DNA matches it firmly. Expanded clones get a size class; other rows say once, few or many, or leave the size out.

TRBJ2-3	-	-	TRBV9	TGTGCCAGCAGCGTTGCGGCGTCTGCAGATACGCAGTATTTT	CASSVAASADTQYF
TRBJ1-2	TRBD1	-	TRBV28	TGTGCCAGCACCAACAGGGGGCGGATTGAGGGCTACACCTTC	CASTNRGRIEGYTF
TRBJ2-7	-	-	TRBV5-1	TGCGCCAGCAGCCATGGCGACAGTTACGAGCAGTACTTC	CASSHGDSYEQYF
TRBJ2-7	TRBD2	-	TRBV27	TGTGCCAGCAGTTTTCAGTCTGTCCCAGCGGGAGCATACGAGCAGTACTTC	CASSFQSVPAGAYEQYF
TRBJ2-1	-	-	TRBV15	TGTGCCACCAAGGGACTTGACAATGAGCAGTTCTTC	CATKGLDNEQFF
TRBJ2-2	-	once	TRBV9	TGTGCCAGCAGCCCTCAGGGGTACACCGGGGAGCTGTTTTTT	CASSPQGYTGELFF
TRBJ2-7	-	-	TRBV3-1/TRBV3-2	TGTGCCAGCAGCCAAGGGGCCGAGCAGTACTTC	CASSQGAEQYF
TRBJ1-6	TRBD1	-	TRBV19	TGTGCCAGTAGTCCCGGGACAGGGGGCGCCGCCCTCCACTTT	CASSPGTGGAALHF
TRBJ2-1	-	-	TRBV5-4	TGTGCCAGCAGTTCGGGAGATGAGCAGTTCTTC	CASSSGDEQFF
TRBJ1-5	TRBD1	few	TRBV9	TGTGCCAGCAGCCCACGGCACAGAACCGGGACAGGGGAGAGGTATAGCAATCAGCCCCAGCATTTT	CASSPRHRTGTGERYSNQPQHF
TRBJ2-7	TRBD1	-	TRBV19	TGTGCCAGTAGACTCGGACAGGGGGCCTACGAGCAGTACTTC	CASRLGQGAYEQYF
TRBJ2-1	-	-	TRBV5-1	TGCGCCAGCAGCTTCGGGGGCGGGAGATGGGATGAGCAGTTCTTC	CASSFGGGRWDEQFF
TRBJ1-1	-	-	TRBV14	TGTGCCAGCAGCCATACTGTCGGGGGAGCTTTCTTT	CASSHTVGGAFF
TRBJ2-3	-	-	TRBV5-1	TGCGCCAGCAGCCCCCTCAGGCTCCCAGATACGCAGTATTTT	CASSPLRLPDTQYF
TRBJ2-7	TRBD2	-	TRBV6-5	TGTGCCAGCAGCGCTCTCGGGACTAGCGACGAGCAGTACTTC	CASSALGTSDEQYF
TRBJ2-7	-	once	TRBV6-2/TRBV6-3	TGTGCCAGCAGTTTGCTCCGGGGGTCTGCCTACGAGCAGTACTTC	CASSLLRGSAYEQYF
TRBJ1-1	-	few	TRBV4-2	TGTGCCAGCAGCCAAGATCCAGGGGTGAACACTGAAGCTTTCTTT	CASSQDPGVNTEAFF
TRBJ1-2	-	-	TRBV28	TGTGCCAGCACCCTAAACCCGGGGGCTAACTATGGCTACACCTTC	CASTLNPGANYGYTF
TRBJ2-2	-	-	TRBV2	TGTGCCAGCAGTGAGGGGCAGGCGTACACCGGGGAGCTGTTTTTT	CASSEGQAYTGELFF
TRBJ1-1	-	-	TRBV4-3	TGCGCCAGCAGCCAACTACCCGCGAACACTGAAGCTTTCTTT	CASSQLPANTEAFF
TRBJ2-3	TRBD2	-	TRBV7-2	TGTGCCAGCAGCTTAGCGGGGGGGTCGAGCACAGATACGCAGTATTTT	CASSLAGGSSTDTQYF
TRBJ2-1	-	-	TRBV24-1	TGTGCCACCGGGGTCGGGGGTCCCTACAATGAGCAGTTCTTC	CATGVGGPYNEQFF
TRBJ2-5	-	-	TRBV2	TGTGCCAGCAGTTGGGCGTCGCAAGAGACCCAGTACTTC	CASSWASQETQYF
TRBJ2-3	TRBD2	-	TRBV2	TGTGCCAGCAGTGGCCCCCAGCTAGCGGGGTCTTCGCTGTATTTT	CASSGPQLAGSSLYF
TRBJ2-1	TRBD2	-	TRBV3-1/TRBV3-2	TGTGCCAGCAGCCAAGGACTAGCGGGGGGCCTCAATGAGCAGTTCTTC	CASSQGLAGGLNEQFF
TRBJ1-1	TRBD1	-	TRBV10-3	TGTGCCATCAGTGGGAGGACAGGGGACCACACTGAAGCTTTCTTT	CAISGRTGDHTEAFF
TRBJ1-6	TRBD1	-	TRBV27	TGTGCCAGCAGTTTATCGGGACAGTTCTCTTCACCCCTCCACTTT	CASSLSGQFSSPLHF
TRBJ2-7	-	once	TRBV7-2	TGTGCCAGCAGCTTAACGGTACTCTACGAGCAGTACTTC	CASSLTVLYEQYF
TRBJ2-5	-	-	TRBV27	TGTGCCAGCAGTTTACGTGGCGGACTAATCCAAGAGACCCAGTACTTC	CASSLRGGLIQETQYF
TRBJ1-1	-	-	TRBV28	TGTGCCAGCACCCTAAGGAGCCGCGGGACTGAAGCTTTCTTT	CASTLRSRGTEAFF
TRBJ1-1	-	-	TRBV6-5	TGTGCCAGCAGTACAGGGCAGCTAAGTCCTGCTGAAGCTTTCTTT	CASSTGQLSPAEAFF
TRBJ2-3	TRBD1	-	TRBV14	TGTGCCAGCAGCCAAGAAAACAGGGGAATATGGGATACGCAGTATTTT	CASSQENRGIWDTQYF
TRBJ2-1	TRBD2	-	TRBV7-2	TGTGCCAGTGAACCGGGACTAGCCAATGAGCAGTTCTTC	CASEPGLANEQFF
TRBJ1-6	-	once	TRBV27	TGTGCCAGCAGGAACTCAGGGATTTCACCCCTCCACTTT	CASRNSGISPLHF
TRBJ1-2	TRBD1	-	TRBV13	TGTGCCAGCAGCCTTGGACAGGGGAGGTACTATGGCTACACCTTC	CASSLGQGRYYGYTF
TRBJ2-3	-	-	TRBV7-9	TGTGCCAGCAGGGAGGGGATATCGGATTTGGATACGCAGTATTTT	CASREGISDLDTQYF
TRBJ1-5	TRBD1	medium-sized	TRBV20-1	TGCAGTGCTAGTGGACAGGCCCCCGATCAGCCCCAGCATTTT	CSASGQAPDQPQHF
TRBJ1-1	-	-	TRBV5-1	TGCGCCAGCAGATCCGGTAAGAACACTGAAGCTTTCTTT	CASRSGKNTEAFF
TRBJ2-3	-	-	TRBV5-4	TGTGCCAGCAGCTTGGGAGCAGATACGCAGTATTTT	CASSLGADTQYF
TRBJ2-1	-	-	TRBV19	TGTGCCAGTAGTATCCGGGGTGAAAACTGGTACAATGAGCAGTTCTTC	CASSIRGENWYNEQFF
TRBJ2-1	-	-	TRBV6-1	TGTGCCAGCAGTGAAGGTCGCTACAATGAGCAGTTCTTC	CASSEGRYNEQFF
TRBJ2-3	TRBD2	-	TRBV11-2	TGTGCCAGCAGCTTAGAAGAGGTGAGTAGCGGGGGGGCTCGGACGCAGTATTTT	CASSLEEVSSGGARTQYF
TRBJ1-4	TRBD1	-	TRBV5-5	TGTGCCAGCAGCGAACCGGGACAGGGAAGTGAAAAACTGTTTTTT	CASSEPGQGSEKLFF
TRBJ2-7	TRBD2	few	TRBV9	TGTGCCAGCAGCTCCCAGACTAGCGGGAGCGTGCAGTACTTC	CASSSQTSGSVQYF
TRBJ2-3	TRBD2	-	TRBV5-1	TGCGCCAGCAGCTCTACTAGCGGACTTGGGGATACGCAGTATTTT	CASSSTSGLGDTQYF
TRBJ1-1	TRBD1	-	TRBV6-5	TGTGCCAGCAGTCCACGAGACAGGGGGCGAACTGAAGCTTTCTTT	CASSPRDRGRTEAFF
TRBJ2-7	-	-	TRBV5-1	TGCGCCAGCAGCTTGGAACAGGCCGAGCAGTACTTC	CASSLEQAEQYF
TRBJ1-6	-	-	TRBV27	TGTGCCAGCAGTTTAGTTGAGGGGGACTCACCCCTCCACTTT	CASSLVEGDSPLHF
TRBJ1-5	-	-	TRBV19	TGTGCCAGTAGTGTCCCAGTAAGCAATCAGCCCCAGCATTTT	CASSVPVSNQPQHF